The 23 T cell receptor beta chains below come from one sample, sequenced in a study of blood T cells in healthy people across ages (dated by TCRdb to between 2014 and 2016). The library was generated by 5' RACE. Sequencing instrument: Illumina HiSeq 2500. The second PCR ran for roughly 7 to 11 cycles and used a J-beta primer mix along with a sample-barcoded 5' primer. In-frame beta chains were kept once TCRdb had trimmed the public reads at Q25 with fastp and called clones with MiXCR. Under each unique CDR3 protein, matching rows form one entry showing the most common genes and DNA. Here the sample has some 760,000 distinct CDR3 sequences; approximately 25% occur a single time. Jointly, the top ten make up 9% to 9.5% of the sample. This sample was shared with a second study, whose subject was T cells of mothers and their children.

The sample consisted of blood. Source of these receptors: a boy aged 5-17 years in good health.

This sequence joins TRBV29-1 and TRBJ1-2, with TRBD1 matching over 8 bases. The length of the CDR3 is 12 residues. The V gene end was trimmed by 3 bases and the J gene end by 7 bases; junction bases not matched to a gene: 4. Germline V gene data show CDR1 as SQVTM and CDR2 as ANQGSEA. The CDR3 loop reads CSVDQGAAGYTF. The CDR3 DNA reads as TGCAGCGTTGACCAGGGGGCGGCTGGCTACACCTTC.

This clonotype was found a few times. The chain is built from TRBV7-8 and TRBJ2-1, with D possibly being TRBD2 (5 bases). V lost 1 base and J lost 5, with 9 bases in between. Per germline, CDR1 SGHVS and CDR2 FQNEAQ. This CDR3 contains 14 residues. In DNA form, the CDR3 reads TGTGCCAGCAGCTTAGGGACGGAGGACAATGAGCAGTTCTTC. This translates into CASSLGTEDNEQFF. The complete variable domain, with remaining parts taken from reference TRBV7-8 and TRBJ2-1, reads GAGVSQSPRYKVAKRGQDVALRCDPISGHVSLFWYQQALGQGPEFLTYFQNEAQLDKSGLPSDRFFAERPEGSVSTLKIQRTQQEDSAVYLCASSLGTEDNEQFFGPGTRLTVL.

This clonotype was seen a few times. The V and J genes are TRBV24-1 and TRBJ2-3; 13 nucleotides agree with TRBD2. V lost 4 bases and J lost 1; bases outside the gene matches: 16. Germline values: CDR1 KGHDR, CDR2 SFDVKD. The CDR3 is 21 amino acids. The CDR3 loop reads CATSDPRTSGGALGGTDTQYF. CDR3 bases: TGTGCCACCAGTGACCCCCGGACTAGCGGGGGCGCGTTGGGAGGCACAGATACGCAGTATTTT.

This clonotype was found a few times. The CDR3 spells CASSPRQASRYNEQFF. The DNA of the CDR3 is TGTGCCAGCAGCCCTAGACAGGCTAGTCGCTACAATGAGCAGTTCTTC. J is TRBJ2-1 and V is TRBV7-2; D possibly corresponds to TRBD1 (6 bases). Germline V gene data show CDR1 as SGHTA and CDR2 as FQGNSA. The V end was cut by 5 bases, the J end by 3 bases, with 17 bases between. This CDR3 region has 16 residues.

The DNA for the CDR3 is TGTGCCAGCAGCGTGCTTCAGGGTGGAGAAGCTTTCTTT. Its protein product is CASSVLQGGEAFF. The rearrangement links TRBV7-9 to TRBJ1-1, with TRBD1 as a possible D gene (5 bases). The V gene lost 5 bases and the J gene lost 8 bases, with 15 bases spanning the gap. Germline values: CDR1 SEHNR, CDR2 FQNEAQ (reference sequence). This CDR3 spans 13 amino acids.

J is TRBJ2-2 and V is TRBV5-4, with TRBD1 matching over 8 bases. The V and J ends lost 3 bases and 7 bases, in that order; junction bases with no gene match: 11. The CDR3 extends over 16 amino acids. Germline CDR1 is SGHNT and CDR2 is YYREEE (reference sequence). The CDR3 bases are TGTGCCAGCAGCTGGGGAACGACAGGGGCGGACGGGGAGCTGTTTTTT. Translated, it gives CASSWGTTGADGELFF. The complete variable domain, with remaining parts taken from reference TRBV5-4 and TRBJ2-2, reads ETGVTQSPTHLIKTRGQQVTLRCSSQSGHNTVSWYQQALGQGPQFIFQYYREEENGRGNFPPRFSGLQFPNYSSELNVNALELDDSALYLCASSWGTTGADGELFFGEGSRLTVL.

This clonotype was observed a few times. This rearrangement joins TRBV5-1 to TRBJ2-1; 8 positions match TRBD1. The V gene end was trimmed by 2 bases and the J gene end by 8 bases; junction bases not matched to a gene: 9. Germline lookup yields CDR1 SGHRS and CDR2 YFSETQ. The CDR3 is 15 amino acids. The CDR3, as DNA: TGCGCCAGCAGCTTTTTGCAGGGGGCGCGGGATGAGCAGTTCTTC. Protein: CASSFLQGARDEQFF.

In its sample, this clonotype was seen a few times. This chain links TRBV15 with TRBJ2-7; D uncertain. V was trimmed by 1 base and J by 7 bases, leaving 17 bases between them. Per the germline V gene, CDR1 is LNHNV and CDR2 is YYDKDF (reference sequence). This CDR3 is 15 amino acids long. DNA for the CDR3: TGTGCCACCAGCAGAGCGCGGCTTCTTCCGAGTGAGCAGTACTTC. Residues: CATSRARLLPSEQYF.

This clonotype was observed a few times. The CDR3 DNA reads as TGCAGTGCTAGAGGGACTTTGGGGTACAATGAGCAGTTCTTC. Translated: CSARGTLGYNEQFF. The J gene is TRBJ2-1, the V gene TRBV20-1, with D perhaps matching TRBD2 (5 bases). The CDR3 is 14 amino acids. V was shortened by 1 base and J by 4 bases, with 11 bases between the two germline ends. Germline CDR1 and CDR2: DFQATT and SNEGSKA (reference sequence).

This clonotype has just a few counts. The CDR3 bases are TGTGCCAGCAGCATAGAATACGGGGGGGTGCTCCCCACAGATACGCAGTATTTT. Its translation is CASSIEYGGVLPTDTQYF. V is TRBV7-2 and J is TRBJ2-3, with 8 bases that match TRBD2. The CDR3 consists of 18 residues. Germline-derived CDR1 and CDR2 are SGHTA and FQGNSA. V trimming: 5 bases; J trimming: 2 bases; junction bases outside the gene matches: 15.

The J gene is TRBJ2-5, the V gene TRBV25-1, with 10 bases lining up with TRBD2. The last part of the DNA fits TRBJ2-1 better; the J call may be wrong. There are 14 residues in the CDR3. Per germline, CDR1 MGHDK and CDR2 SYGVNS. Here the CDR3 reads CASKRGGVGNEQFF. The CDR3 coding sequence is TGTGCCAGCAAGCGGGGGGGCGTAGGGAATGAGCAGTTCTTC.

This clonotype was observed once. The V call is TRBV7-7, the J call TRBJ2-5; D is possibly TRBD1 (6 bases). The CDR3 has 12 amino acids. Germline CDR1 SSHAT, CDR2 FNYEAQ (reference sequence). CDR3 sequence reads: CAGSPRGETQYF. CDR3 bases: TGTGCTGGCAGCCCGAGGGGGGAGACCCAGTACTTC.

The V gene is TRBV13, the J gene TRBJ1-3; 11 bases line up with TRBD1. This CDR3 spans 19 amino acids. Germline values: CDR1 PRHDT, CDR2 FYEKMQ (reference sequence). After removal of 4 bases from V and 0 bases from J, the junction contained 11 bases not matched to a gene. This CDR3 is CASSSRRTGGSYSGNTIYF. The CDR3 DNA is TGTGCCAGCAGCTCCCGAAGGACAGGGGGCTCTTACTCTGGAAACACCATATATTTT.

This chain uses TRBV27 with TRBJ1-2; no clear D. The CDR3 loop spans 15 amino acids. Germline CDR1 reads MNHEY; CDR2 reads SMNVEV (reference sequence). Deletions cut 0 bases from V and 6 bases from J, with 14 bases between. The CDR3 DNA reads as TGTGCCAGCAGTTTATCTGTGTTCGCGGCAGATGGCTACACCTTC. This sequence encodes CASSLSVFAADGYTF.

The sample holds a few counts of this clonotype. V and J are TRBV7-2 and TRBJ2-3; no clear D gene. V was shortened by 3 bases and J by 5 bases, with 9 bases between the two germline ends. In germline, CDR1 is SGHTA, CDR2 FQGNSA. This CDR3 spans 13 amino acids. As DNA, the CDR3 is TGTGCCAGCAGCTTTTCCTTGGGAGATACGCAGTATTTT. This sequence encodes CASSFSLGDTQYF. The whole variable domain, remainder taken from reference TRBV7-2 and TRBJ2-3, is GAGVSQSPSNKVTEKGKDVELRCDPISGHTALYWYRQSLGQGLEFLIYFQGNSAPDKSGLPSDRFSAERTGGSVSTLTIQRTQQEDSAVYLCASSFSLGDTQYFGPGTRLTVL.

This chain links TRBV11-2 with TRBJ2-5; D call uncertain. The CDR3 runs 14 residues. The germline gives CDR1 SGHAT, CDR2 FQNNGV. The ends were cut back, 2 bases at V and 2 bases at J, with 9 bases in the middle. CDR3 protein: CASSLKSGQETQYF. As DNA, the CDR3 is TGTGCCAGCAGCTTAAAGTCTGGACAAGAGACCCAGTACTTC.

The chain recombines TRBV4-1 with TRBJ2-6; 7 positions match TRBD1. The CDR3 contains 15 residues. The germline V gene has CDR1 MGHRA and CDR2 YSYEKL. Trimming cost V 0 bases and J 6 bases; bases outside gene matches: 2. As DNA, the CDR3 is TGCGCCAGCAGCCAAGATAGGGGGCTGGCCAACGTCCTGACTTTC. It specifies CASSQDRGLANVLTF.

This clonotype was counted only a few times. This sequence joins TRBV15 and TRBJ1-1; no definite D call. This CDR3 is 13 amino acids long. Germline CDR1 reads LNHNV; CDR2 reads YYDKDF (reference sequence). The germline V and J ends were trimmed by 6 bases and 1 base, with 9 bases remaining between them. CDR3 loop: CATRTTGNTEAFF. CDR3 DNA sequence: TGTGCCACCAGGACGACTGGGAACACTGAAGCTTTCTTT.

This clonotype appeared a few times. This sequence joins TRBV28 and TRBJ1-1, with D possibly matching TRBD1 (5 bases). In germline, CDR1 is MDHEN, CDR2 SYDVKM. This CDR3 has 15 residues. The V and J ends lost 6 bases and 0 bases respectively, with 14 bases between them. CDR3 region: CASRDRDGLNTEAFF. CDR3 coding DNA: TGTGCCAGCAGGGATCGGGACGGCCTGAACACTGAAGCTTTCTTT.

The table lists this clonotype with many counts. J is TRBJ1-5 and V is TRBV27; D gene uncertain. Germline V lookup: CDR1 MNHEY, CDR2 SMNVEV (reference sequence). Trimming took 6 bases from V and 1 from J, leaving 10 bases between them. The CDR3 loop spans 14 amino acids. CDR3: CASSLRGSNQPQHF. The CDR3 DNA sequence: TGTGCCAGCAGCTTACGAGGGAGCAATCAGCCCCAGCATTTT.

On this clonotype: One junction end disagrees with the germline gene, perhaps due to a read error. The chain carries TRBV7-6 and TRBJ2-5; D not certain. This CDR3 has 13 residues. Germline CDR1 reads SGHVS; CDR2 reads FNYEAQ. The CDR3 DNA reads TGTGCCAGCAGCTTCCAAGCGCAAGAGACCCGGTACTTC. Its protein is CASSFQAQETRYF.

The V gene is TRBV4-1, the J gene TRBJ2-1; 7 bases are shared with TRBD2. The CDR3 has 16 amino acids. Germline CDR1 reads MGHRA; CDR2 reads YSYEKL. The V and J ends lost 0 bases and 6 bases, in that order; junction bases with no gene match: 8. CDR3 sequence: CASSQESSGRGNEQFF. The CDR3 DNA reads TGCGCCAGCAGCCAAGAGTCTAGCGGCAGAGGCAATGAGCAGTTCTTC.

A few counts support this clonotype. The V call is TRBV7-8, the J call TRBJ2-1; maybe TRBD2 (6 bases). The CDR3 has 14 amino acids. Germline loops: CDR1 SGHVS, CDR2 FQNEAQ. V was cut by 1 base and J by 8 bases, with 12 bases left in between. Here the CDR3 DNA reads TGTGCCAGCAGCTTAGACCGGGAGTGGGATGAGCAGTTCTTC. Translation: CASSLDREWDEQFF.